This entry describes one TCR beta chain. Its antigen is as yet unknown. Every sample gave at least 5 micrograms of total RNA when it was extracted. This specimen comes from a study of blood T cells in healthy people across ages. Study-level information: The capture of about one barcoded beta molecule per two T cells was achieved by template switching. Study-level results: There was a strong correlation between TCR beta diversity and naive T cell percentage.

The V end was cut by 1 base, the J end by 8 bases, with 11 bases between. Germline lookup yields CDR1 SEHNR and CDR2 FQNEAQ (reference sequence). The CDR3 is 13 residues long. Sample-barcoded 5' priming and a J-beta primer mix drove a second PCR of about 6 to 12 cycles. Template switching added a 12-random-nucleotide identifier to every cDNA molecule. TCRdb reprocessed the 5' RACE reads via MiXCR and lists one record per CDR3 protein. The table records under 2,000,000 distinct CDR3 sequences, around 48% of them present only once. The rearrangement joins TRBV7-9 to TRBJ1-2, with unresolved D. The sequenced material came from blood. This clonotype originated in a woman in her forties in good health. DNA for the CDR3: TGTGCCAGCAGCTTAGTCGGGGTTGAAGGCTACACCTTC. Translating gives CASSLVGVEGYTF. Supplemented by reference TRBV7-9 and TRBJ1-2, the full variable domain reads DTGVSQNPRHKITKRGQNVTFRCDPISEHNRLYWYRQTLGQGPEFLTYFQNEAQLEKSRLLSDRFSAERPKGSFSTLEIQRTEQGDSAMYLCASSLVGVEGYTFGSGTRLTVV.